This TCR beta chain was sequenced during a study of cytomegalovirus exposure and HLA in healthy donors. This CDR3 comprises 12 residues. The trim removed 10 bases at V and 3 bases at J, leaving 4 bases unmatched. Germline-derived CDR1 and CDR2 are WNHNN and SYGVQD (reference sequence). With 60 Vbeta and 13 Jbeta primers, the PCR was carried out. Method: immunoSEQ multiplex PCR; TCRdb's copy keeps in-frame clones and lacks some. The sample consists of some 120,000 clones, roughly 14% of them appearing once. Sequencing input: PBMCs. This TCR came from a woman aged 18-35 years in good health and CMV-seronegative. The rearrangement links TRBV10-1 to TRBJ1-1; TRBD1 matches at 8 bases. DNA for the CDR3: TGCGCCAAGTCGACAGGGGACACTGAAGCTTTCTTT. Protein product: CAKSTGDTEAFF.